The 3 T cell receptor beta chains below all came from one sample that was sequenced in a study of beta chain features in type 1 diabetes. Every bit of the isolated RNA underwent reverse transcription, so sequencing read expressed TCRB transcripts. The protocol was immunoSEQ multiplex PCR, while the TCRdb copy is restricted to in-frame clones and leaves out a portion. There are about 300,000 clones in the sample; approximately 8.1% occur only once, and roughly 1% lies in the top ten. Sequencing used central memory CD4+ T cells from blood. These receptors all come from a woman aged 18-29 years in good health.

The genes are TRBV14 and TRBJ2-3; possible D gene TRBD2, 6 bases. Germline lookup yields CDR1 SGHDN and CDR2 FVKESK. The CDR3 is made up of 16 amino acids. The V gene lost 0 bases and the J gene lost 2 bases, with 12 bases spanning the gap. The CDR3 nucleotides read TGTGCCAGCAGCCAAGATCGCGGGACCCTCACAGATACGCAGTATTTT. Its translation: CASSQDRGTLTDTQYF.

This clone was observed a few times. Other nucleotide sequences from this sample produce the same CDR3. The CDR3 loop is CASSYPGAGETQYF. The CDR3 DNA reads as TGTGCCAGCAGTTACCCGGGGGCCGGGGAGACCCAGTACTTC. The chain is built from TRBV6-5 and TRBJ2-5, with D perhaps matching TRBD1 or TRBD2 (6 bases each). Per the germline V gene, CDR1 is MNHEY and CDR2 is SVGAGI. V was pared by 2 bases and J by 5 bases, with 12 bases between. The CDR3 spans 14 residues.

The J gene is TRBJ2-1, the V gene TRBV7-2, with D perhaps matching TRBD1 or TRBD2 (5 bases each). Trimming shortened V by 5 bases and J by 7 bases, and 21 bases separated the two germline ends. Looked up from germline, CDR1 is SGHTA and CDR2 is FQGNSA. The CDR3 loop spans 16 amino acids. CDR3 DNA sequence: TGTGCCAGCAGCGTTGGGACGGAGACTATACGTAATGAGCAGTTCTTC. Amino acids: CASSVGTETIRNEQFF.